This entry concerns a single TCR beta chain. Its antigen is as yet unknown. Libraries were prepared by immunoSEQ multiplex PCR; TCRdb keeps only in-frame clonotypes and omits some of them. The sample has about 6,800 clones; approximately 90% are singletons. Indicated time point: 2015-2016 season, 7 days after influenza vaccination. Each time point used roughly 40 to 110 mL of blood. CDR1 is SEHNR and CDR2 is FQNEAQ in the germline V gene (reference sequence). The J segment lost 9 bases and the V segment lost 5 bases, leaving 10 bases of the junction unmatched. The CDR3 has 16 amino acids. The data derive from a study of follicular helper T cells after annual influenza vaccination. On the study more broadly: Days 0, 7 and 28 post-vaccination were the blood draw times.

Study conclusions and caveats: Most later recoveries of Day 7 ICOS+CD38+ clones were ICOS-CD38- cTfh.

The clonotype was recovered from an adult who received the influenza vaccine. The chain recombines TRBV7-9 with TRBJ2-1; 13 bases align to TRBD2. The specimen comprised CXCR5+ CD38- circulating T follicular helper cells from blood, sampled 7 days after influenza vaccination. Stated subset: circulating Tfh, non-naive CD4+CXCR5+PD-1+ (ICOS+CD38+ or ICOS-CD38-). CDR3 loop: CASSTQTSGRRGEQFF. The CDR3, as DNA: TGTGCCAGCAGCACCCAGACTAGCGGGAGGCGGGGTGAGCAGTTCTTC.